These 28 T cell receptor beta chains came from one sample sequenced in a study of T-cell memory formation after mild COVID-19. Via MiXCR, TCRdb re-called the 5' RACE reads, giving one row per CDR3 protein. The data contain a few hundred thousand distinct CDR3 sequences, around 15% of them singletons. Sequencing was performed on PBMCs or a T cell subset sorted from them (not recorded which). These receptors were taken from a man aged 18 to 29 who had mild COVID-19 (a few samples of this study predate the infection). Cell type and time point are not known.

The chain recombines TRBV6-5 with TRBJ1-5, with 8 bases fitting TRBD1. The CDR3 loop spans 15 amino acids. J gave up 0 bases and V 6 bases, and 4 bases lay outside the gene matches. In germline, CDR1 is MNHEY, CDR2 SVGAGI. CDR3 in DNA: TGTGCCAGCAGGCTTGACAGGGGTAGCAATCAGCCCCAGCATTTT. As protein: CASRLDRGSNQPQHF.

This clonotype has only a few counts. The CDR3 sequence: CATSRDPTHEQYF. CDR3 bases: TGTGCCACCAGCAGAGATCCGACGCACGAGCAGTACTTC. The chain uses TRBV15 and TRBJ2-7; the D is unclear. The CDR3 is made up of 13 amino acids. CDR1 and CDR2 from the germline V gene are LNHNV and YYDKDF (reference sequence). Trimming removed 0 bases at V and 5 bases at J, with 8 bases between.

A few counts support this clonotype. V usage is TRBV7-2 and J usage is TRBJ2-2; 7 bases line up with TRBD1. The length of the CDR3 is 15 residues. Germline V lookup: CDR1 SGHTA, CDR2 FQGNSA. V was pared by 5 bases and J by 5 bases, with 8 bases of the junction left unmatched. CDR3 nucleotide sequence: TGTGCCAGCAGCGGGAGAAACAGGGGAACCGGGGAGCTGTTTTTT. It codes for CASSGRNRGTGELFF.

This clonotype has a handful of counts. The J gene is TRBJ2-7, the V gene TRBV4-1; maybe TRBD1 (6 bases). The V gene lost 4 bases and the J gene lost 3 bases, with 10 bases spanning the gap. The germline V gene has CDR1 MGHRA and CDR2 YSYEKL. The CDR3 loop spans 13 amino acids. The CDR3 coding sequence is TGCGCCAGCAGCCGGGACACACTCTACGAGCAGTACTTC. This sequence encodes CASSRDTLYEQYF.

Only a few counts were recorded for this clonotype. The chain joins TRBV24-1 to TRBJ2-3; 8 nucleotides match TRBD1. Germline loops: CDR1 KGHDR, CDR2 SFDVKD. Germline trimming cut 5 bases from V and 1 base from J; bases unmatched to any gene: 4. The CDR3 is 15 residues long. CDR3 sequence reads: CATSGATGGTDTQYF. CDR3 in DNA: TGTGCCACCAGTGGTGCGACAGGGGGCACAGATACGCAGTATTTT.

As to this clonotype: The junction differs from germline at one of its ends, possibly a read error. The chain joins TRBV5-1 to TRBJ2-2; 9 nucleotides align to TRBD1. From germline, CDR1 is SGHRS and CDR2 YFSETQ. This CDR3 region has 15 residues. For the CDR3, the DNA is TGCGCCAGCAGCTCGGGACAGGGTCTCACCGGGGAGCTGCTTTTT. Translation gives CASSSGQGLTGELLF.

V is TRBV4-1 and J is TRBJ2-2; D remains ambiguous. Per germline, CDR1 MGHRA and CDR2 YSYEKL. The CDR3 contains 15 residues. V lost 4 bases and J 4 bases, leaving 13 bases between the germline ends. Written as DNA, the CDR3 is TGCGCCAGCAGCCCCCACGCGGAGAGCACCGGGGAGCTGTTTTTT. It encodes CASSPHAESTGELFF.

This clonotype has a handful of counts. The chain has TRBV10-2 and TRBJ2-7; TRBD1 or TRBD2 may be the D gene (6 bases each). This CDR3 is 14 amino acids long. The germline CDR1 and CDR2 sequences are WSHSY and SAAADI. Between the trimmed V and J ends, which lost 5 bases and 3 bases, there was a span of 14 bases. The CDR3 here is CASSRGMGGYEQYV. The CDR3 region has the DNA TGCGCCAGCAGTAGGGGGATGGGGGGCTACGAGCAGTACGTC.

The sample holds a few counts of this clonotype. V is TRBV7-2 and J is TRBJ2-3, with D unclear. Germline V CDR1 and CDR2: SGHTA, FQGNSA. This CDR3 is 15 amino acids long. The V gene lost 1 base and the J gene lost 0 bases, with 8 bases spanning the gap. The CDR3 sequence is CASSLVFVSTDTQYF. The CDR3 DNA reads TGTGCCAGCAGCTTAGTCTTTGTCAGCACAGATACGCAGTATTTT.

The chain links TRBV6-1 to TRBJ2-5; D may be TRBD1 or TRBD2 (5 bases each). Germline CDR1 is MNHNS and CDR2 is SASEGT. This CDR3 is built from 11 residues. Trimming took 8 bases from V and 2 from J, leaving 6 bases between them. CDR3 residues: CASWGQETQYF. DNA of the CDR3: TGTGCCAGCTGGGGGCAAGAGACCCAGTACTTC.

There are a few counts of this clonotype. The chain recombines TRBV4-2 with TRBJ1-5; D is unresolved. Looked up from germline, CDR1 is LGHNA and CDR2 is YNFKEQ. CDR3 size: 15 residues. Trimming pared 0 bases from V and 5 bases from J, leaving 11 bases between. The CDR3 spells CASSQDKGKYQPQHF. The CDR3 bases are TGTGCCAGCAGCCAAGATAAAGGGAAGTATCAGCCCCAGCATTTT.

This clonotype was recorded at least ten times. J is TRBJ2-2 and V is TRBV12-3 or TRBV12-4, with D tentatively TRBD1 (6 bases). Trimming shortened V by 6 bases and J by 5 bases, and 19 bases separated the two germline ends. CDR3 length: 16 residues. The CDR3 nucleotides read TGTGCCAGCAGGGGGAACCGACAGGTTAATACCGGGGAGCTGTTTTTT. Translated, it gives CASRGNRQVNTGELFF.

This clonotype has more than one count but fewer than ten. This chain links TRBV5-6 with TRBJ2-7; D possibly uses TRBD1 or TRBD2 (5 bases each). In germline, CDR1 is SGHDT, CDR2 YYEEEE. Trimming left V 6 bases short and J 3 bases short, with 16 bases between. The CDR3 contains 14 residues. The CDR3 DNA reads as TGTGCCAGCAACTCCGTGGGACGGGGCTACGAGCAGTACGTC. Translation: CASNSVGRGYEQYV.

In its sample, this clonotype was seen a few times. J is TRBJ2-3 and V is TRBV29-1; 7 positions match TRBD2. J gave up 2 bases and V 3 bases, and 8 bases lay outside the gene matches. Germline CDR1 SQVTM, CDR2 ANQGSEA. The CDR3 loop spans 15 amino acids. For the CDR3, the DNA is TGCAGCGTTGAGCCCAGCGGGGATAACACAGATACGCAGTATTTT. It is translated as CSVEPSGDNTDTQYF.

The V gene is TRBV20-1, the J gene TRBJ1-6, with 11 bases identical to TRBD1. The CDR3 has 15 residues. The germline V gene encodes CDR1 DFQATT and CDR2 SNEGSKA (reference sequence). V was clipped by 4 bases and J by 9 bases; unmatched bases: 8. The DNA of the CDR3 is TGCAGTGCTATATTGCCGGGACAGGGGGGTTCACCCCTCCACTTT. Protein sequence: CSAILPGQGGSPLHF.

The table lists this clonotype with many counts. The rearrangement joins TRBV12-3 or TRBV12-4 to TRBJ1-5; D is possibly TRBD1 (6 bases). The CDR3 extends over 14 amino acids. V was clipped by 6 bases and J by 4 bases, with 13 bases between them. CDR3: CASSPTGSNQPQHF. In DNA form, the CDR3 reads TGTGCCAGCAGCCCTACAGGGTCGAATCAGCCCCAGCATTTT.

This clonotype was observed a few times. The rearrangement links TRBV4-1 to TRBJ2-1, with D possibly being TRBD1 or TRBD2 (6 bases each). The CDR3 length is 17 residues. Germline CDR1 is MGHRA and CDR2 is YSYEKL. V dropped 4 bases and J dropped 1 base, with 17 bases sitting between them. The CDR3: CASSRWLGGLSYNEQFF. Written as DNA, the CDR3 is TGCGCCAGCAGCCGCTGGCTGGGGGGCCTATCCTACAATGAGCAGTTCTTC.

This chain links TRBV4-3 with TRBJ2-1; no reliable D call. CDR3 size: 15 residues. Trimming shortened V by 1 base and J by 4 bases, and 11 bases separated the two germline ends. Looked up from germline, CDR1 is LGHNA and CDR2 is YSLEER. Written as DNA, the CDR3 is TGCGCCAGCAGCCAAGGGCAGGACCTTTACAATGAGCAGTTCTTC. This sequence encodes CASSQGQDLYNEQFF.

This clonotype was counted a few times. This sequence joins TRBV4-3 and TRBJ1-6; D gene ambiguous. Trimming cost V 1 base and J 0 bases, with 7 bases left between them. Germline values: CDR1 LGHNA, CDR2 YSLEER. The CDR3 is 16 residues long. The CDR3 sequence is CASSQALSSYNSPLHF. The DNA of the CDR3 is TGCGCCAGCAGCCAAGCCCTAAGCTCCTATAATTCACCCCTCCACTTT.

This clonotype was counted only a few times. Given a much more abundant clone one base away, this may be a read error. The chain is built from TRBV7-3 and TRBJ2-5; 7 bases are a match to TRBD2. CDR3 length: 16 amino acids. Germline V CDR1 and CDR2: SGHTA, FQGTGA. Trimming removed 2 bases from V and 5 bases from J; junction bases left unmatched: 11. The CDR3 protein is CASSLPGGSSRETQYF. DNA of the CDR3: TGTGCCAGCAGCTTACCCGGGGGGAGTTCTCGGGAGACCCAGTACTTC.

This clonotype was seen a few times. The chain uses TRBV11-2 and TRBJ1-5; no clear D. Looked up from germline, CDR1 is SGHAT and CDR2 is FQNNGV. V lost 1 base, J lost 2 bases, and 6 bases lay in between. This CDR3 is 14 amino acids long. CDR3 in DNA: TGTGCCAGCAGCTTAGTGGGCGGCAATCAGCCCCAGCATTTT. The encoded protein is CASSLVGGNQPQHF. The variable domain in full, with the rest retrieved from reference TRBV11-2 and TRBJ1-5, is EAGVAQSPRYKIIEKRQSVAFWCNPISGHATLYWYQQILGQGPKLLIQFQNNGVVDDSQLPKDRFSAERLKGVDSTLKIQPAKLEDSAVYLCASSLVGGNQPQHFGDGTRLSIL.

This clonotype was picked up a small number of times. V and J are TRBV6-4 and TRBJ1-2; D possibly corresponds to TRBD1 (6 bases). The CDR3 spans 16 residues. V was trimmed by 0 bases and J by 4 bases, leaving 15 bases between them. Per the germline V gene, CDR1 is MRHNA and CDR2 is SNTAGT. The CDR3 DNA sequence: TGTGCCAGCAGTGACTCCGTGGGGGGGCCAATCTATGGCTACACCTTC. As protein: CASSDSVGGPIYGYTF.

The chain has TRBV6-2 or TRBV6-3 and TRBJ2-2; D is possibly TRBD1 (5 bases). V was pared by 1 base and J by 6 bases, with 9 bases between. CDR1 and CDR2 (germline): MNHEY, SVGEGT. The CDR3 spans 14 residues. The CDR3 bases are TGTGCCAGCAGTTACTTAGGGGTGTCCGGGGAGCTGTTTTTT. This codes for CASSYLGVSGELFF.

The CDR3 DNA reads as TGTGCCAGCAGCTACCCGGCGGTAGGAGAGACCCAGTACTTC. Its translation is CASSYPAVGETQYF. This chain links TRBV7-9 with TRBJ2-5, with unresolved D. Germline V gene data show CDR1 as SEHNR and CDR2 as FQNEAQ (reference sequence). The CDR3 is 14 amino acids. Trimming took 4 bases from V and 4 from J, leaving 13 bases between them.

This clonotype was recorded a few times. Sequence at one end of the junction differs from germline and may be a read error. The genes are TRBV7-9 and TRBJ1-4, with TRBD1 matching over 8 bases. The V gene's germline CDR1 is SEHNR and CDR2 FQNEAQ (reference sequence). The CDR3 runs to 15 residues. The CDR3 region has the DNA TGTGCCAGCAGCAGGACAGGGAATATCGGTGAAAAACTTTTTTTT. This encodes CASSRTGNIGEKLFF.

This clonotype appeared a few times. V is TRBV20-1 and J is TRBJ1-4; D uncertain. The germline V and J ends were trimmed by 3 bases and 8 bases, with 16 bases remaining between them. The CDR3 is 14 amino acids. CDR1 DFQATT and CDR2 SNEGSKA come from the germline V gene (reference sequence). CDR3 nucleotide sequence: TGCAGTGCTAGGTCGCCAGCTAGAGTCGAAAAACTGTTTTTT. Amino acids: CSARSPARVEKLFF.

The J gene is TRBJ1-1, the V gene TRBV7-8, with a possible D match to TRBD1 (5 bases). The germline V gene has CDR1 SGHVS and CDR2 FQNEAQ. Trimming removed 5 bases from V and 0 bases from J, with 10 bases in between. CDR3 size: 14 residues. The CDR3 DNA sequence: TGTGCCAGCAGCCCTAGGGACCTGAACACTGAAGCTTTCTTT. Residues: CASSPRDLNTEAFF. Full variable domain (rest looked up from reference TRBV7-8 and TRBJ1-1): GAGVSQSPRYKVAKRGQDVALRCDPISGHVSLFWYQQALGQGPEFLTYFQNEAQLDKSGLPSDRFFAERPEGSVSTLKIQRTQQEDSAVYLCASSPRDLNTEAFFGQGTRLTVV.

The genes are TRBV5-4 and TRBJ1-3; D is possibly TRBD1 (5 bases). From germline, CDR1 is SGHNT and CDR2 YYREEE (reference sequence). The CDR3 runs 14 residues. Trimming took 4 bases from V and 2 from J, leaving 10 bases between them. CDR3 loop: CASSPQEAGNTIYF. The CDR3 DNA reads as TGTGCCAGCAGCCCACAGGAGGCTGGAAACACCATATATTTT.